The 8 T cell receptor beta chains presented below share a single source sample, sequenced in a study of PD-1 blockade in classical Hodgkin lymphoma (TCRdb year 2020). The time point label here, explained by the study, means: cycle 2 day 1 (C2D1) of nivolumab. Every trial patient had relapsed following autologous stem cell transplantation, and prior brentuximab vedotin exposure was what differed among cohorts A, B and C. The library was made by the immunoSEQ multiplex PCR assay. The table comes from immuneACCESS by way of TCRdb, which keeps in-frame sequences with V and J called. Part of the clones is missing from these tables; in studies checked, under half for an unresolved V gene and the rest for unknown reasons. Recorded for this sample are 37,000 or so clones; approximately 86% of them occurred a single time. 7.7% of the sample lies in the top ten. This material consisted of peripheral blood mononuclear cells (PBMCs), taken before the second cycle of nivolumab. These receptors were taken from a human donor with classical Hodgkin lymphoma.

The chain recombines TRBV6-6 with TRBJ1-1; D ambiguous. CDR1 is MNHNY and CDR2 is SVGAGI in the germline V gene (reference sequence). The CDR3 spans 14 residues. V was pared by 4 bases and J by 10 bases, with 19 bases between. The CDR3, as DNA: TGTGCCAGCAGTTTAGTATCGGATTGGGCCGGAGCTTTCTTT. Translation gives CASSLVSDWAGAFF.

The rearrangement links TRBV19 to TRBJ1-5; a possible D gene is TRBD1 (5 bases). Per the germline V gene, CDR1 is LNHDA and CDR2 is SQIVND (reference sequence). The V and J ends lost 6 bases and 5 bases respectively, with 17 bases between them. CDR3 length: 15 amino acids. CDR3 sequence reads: CASSTYTGPDQPQHF. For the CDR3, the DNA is TGTGCCAGTAGCACATATACAGGCCCCGATCAGCCCCAGCATTTT.

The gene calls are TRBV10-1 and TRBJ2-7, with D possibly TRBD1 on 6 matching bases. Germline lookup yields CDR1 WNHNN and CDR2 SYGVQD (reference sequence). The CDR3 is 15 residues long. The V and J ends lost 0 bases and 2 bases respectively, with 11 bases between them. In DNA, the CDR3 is TGCGCCAGCAGTGAGTCCGACAGGCCCCCCTACGAGCAGTACTTC. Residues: CASSESDRPPYEQYF.

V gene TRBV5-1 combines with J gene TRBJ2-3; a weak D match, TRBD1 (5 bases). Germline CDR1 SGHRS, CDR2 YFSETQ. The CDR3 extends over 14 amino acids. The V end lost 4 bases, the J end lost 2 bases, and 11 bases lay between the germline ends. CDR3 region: CASSVDKHTDTQYF. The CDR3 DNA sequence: TGCGCCAGCAGCGTGGACAAACACACAGATACGCAGTATTTT.

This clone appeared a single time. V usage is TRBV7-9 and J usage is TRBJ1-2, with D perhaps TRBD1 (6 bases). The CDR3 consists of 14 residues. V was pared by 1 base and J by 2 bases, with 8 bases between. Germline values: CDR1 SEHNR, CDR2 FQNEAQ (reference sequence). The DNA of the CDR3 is TGTGCCAGCAGCTTAGGGGGGACAAACTATGGCTACACCTTC. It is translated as CASSLGGTNYGYTF.

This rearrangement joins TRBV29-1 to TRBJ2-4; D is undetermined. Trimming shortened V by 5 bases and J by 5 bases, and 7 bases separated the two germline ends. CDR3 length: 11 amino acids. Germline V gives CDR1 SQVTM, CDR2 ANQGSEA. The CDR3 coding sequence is TGCAGCGTTTACCGGGAAAACATTCAGTACTTC. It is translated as CSVYRENIQYF.

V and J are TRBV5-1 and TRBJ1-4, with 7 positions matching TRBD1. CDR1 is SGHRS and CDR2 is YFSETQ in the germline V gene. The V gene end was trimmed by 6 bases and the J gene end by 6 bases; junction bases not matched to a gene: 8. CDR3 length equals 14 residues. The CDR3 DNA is TGCGCCAGCACCCTTGCAGGGGGATATGAAAAACTGTTTTTT. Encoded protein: CASTLAGGYEKLFF.

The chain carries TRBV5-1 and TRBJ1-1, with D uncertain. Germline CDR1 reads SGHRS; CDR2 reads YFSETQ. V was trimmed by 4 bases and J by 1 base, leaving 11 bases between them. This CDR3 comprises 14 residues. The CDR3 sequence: CASSPQVGNTEAFF. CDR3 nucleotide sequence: TGCGCCAGCAGCCCTCAGGTGGGGAACACTGAAGCTTTCTTT.